These 22 T cell receptor beta chains share one sample of origin, sequenced in a study of CD8+ T cells in alopecia areata. Extraction and reverse transcription of RNA yielded cDNA as the sequencing template. The assay was immunoSEQ multiplex PCR, and TCRdb's table has in-frame clones only and misses some. The sample lists approximately 140,000 clones; approximately 80% were seen once. Treatment of the sample: oral pan-JAK inhibitor, 5-10 mg twice daily. The material sequenced was CD8+ T cells sorted from blood, taken at week 4, from a patient treated with tofacitinib. Source of these receptors: a human donor with alopecia areata.

This chain uses TRBV7-9 with TRBJ1-6; D remains ambiguous. The germline CDR1 and CDR2 sequences are SEHNR and FQNEAQ (reference sequence). The V end was cut by 3 bases, the J end by 12 bases, with 15 bases between. There are 14 residues in the CDR3. The CDR3 DNA is TGTGCCAGCAGCTTCCATTGGGCCCAAGGACCCCTCCACTTT. This sequence encodes CASSFHWAQGPLHF.

A single count supports this clone. The chain couples TRBV7-9 to TRBJ2-3; D may correspond to TRBD1 or TRBD2 (5 bases each). Trimming removed 2 bases from V and 4 bases from J, with 19 bases in between. Germline CDR1 and CDR2: SEHNR and FQNEAQ (reference sequence). CDR3 length: 17 residues. The CDR3 sequence: CASSLKGPPAGSDTQYF. CDR3 nucleotides: TGTGCCAGCAGCTTAAAGGGACCGCCCGCGGGTTCAGATACGCAGTATTTT.

This rearrangement joins TRBV13 to TRBJ2-5; 9 bases are a match to TRBD2. The V and J ends lost 8 bases and 2 bases, in that order; junction bases with no gene match: 6. Germline V gene lookup returns CDR1 PRHDT and CDR2 FYEKMQ (reference sequence). This CDR3 region has 14 residues. This CDR3 reads CASQAGGPQETQYF. In DNA, the CDR3 is TGTGCCAGCCAAGCGGGGGGCCCTCAAGAGACCCAGTACTTC.

The chain couples TRBV9 to TRBJ2-1; D may be TRBD1 (5 bases). Trimming pared 3 bases from V and 6 bases from J, leaving 13 bases between. CDR1 is SGDLS, CDR2 YYNGEE, per germline. The CDR3 loop spans 14 amino acids. CDR3 sequence (DNA): TGTGCCAGCAGCGAAGGAGTTGGGGCCAATGAGCAGTTCTTC. Its translation is CASSEGVGANEQFF.

This chain uses TRBV7-2 with TRBJ2-3; weak D call: TRBD1 (6 bases). Per the germline V gene, CDR1 is SGHTA and CDR2 is FQGNSA. The length of the CDR3 is 15 residues. Trimming took 0 bases from V and 2 from J, leaving 9 bases between them. The CDR3 DNA is TGTGCCAGCAGCTTAGCGAGGACAGTCACAGATACGCAGTATTTT. Translated, it gives CASSLARTVTDTQYF.

This clone appeared a single time. The chain links TRBV6-6 to TRBJ2-2; weak D call: TRBD1 (6 bases). This CDR3 contains 14 residues. In germline, CDR1 is MNHNY, CDR2 SVGAGI (reference sequence). The V end was cut by 6 bases, the J end by 6 bases, with 14 bases between. CDR3 sequence reads: CASSSPRGPGELFF. The CDR3 DNA is TGTGCCAGCAGCTCACCCAGGGGCCCCGGGGAGCTGTTTTTT.

V and J are TRBV4-1 and TRBJ2-7; 7 bases are a match to TRBD1. This CDR3 is built from 15 residues. J was trimmed by 4 bases and V by 0 bases; bases with no gene match: 6. The germline V gene encodes CDR1 MGHRA and CDR2 YSYEKL. The CDR3 sequence: CASSQDGQEHYEQYF. CDR3 sequence (DNA): TGCGCCAGCAGCCAAGATGGACAGGAACATTACGAGCAGTACTTC.

This chain connects TRBV7-2 to TRBJ2-1; D gene ambiguous. The germline CDR1 and CDR2 sequences are SGHTA and FQGNSA. The CDR3 loop spans 13 amino acids. Between the trimmed V and J ends, which lost 4 bases and 4 bases, there was a span of 8 bases. In DNA form, the CDR3 reads TGTGCCAGCAGCTATGACCGTTACAATGAGCAGTTCTTC. Translation: CASSYDRYNEQFF.

The V call is TRBV19, the J call TRBJ2-7; tentative D call: TRBD2 (5 bases). The CDR3 sequence is 11 residues long. Trimming cost V 4 bases and J 7 bases, with 8 bases left between them. Germline CDR1 reads LNHDA; CDR2 reads SQIVND (reference sequence). This CDR3 is CASSTGTEQYF. The CDR3 DNA follows: TGTGCCAGTAGTACGGGAACGGAGCAGTACTTC.

This clone was seen only once. The J gene is TRBJ2-5, the V gene TRBV29-1, with D perhaps TRBD1 (7 bases). The end of the DNA is better explained by TRBJ2-7, so the J call may be wrong. Germline V gene data show CDR1 as SQVTM and CDR2 as ANQGSEA. CDR3 length equals 14 residues. The CDR3 region is CSAGSVGGGSEQYF. For the CDR3, the DNA is TGCAGCGCTGGATCTGTCGGAGGGGGCAGCGAGCAGTACTTC.

The chain employs TRBV5-8 and TRBJ2-7, with D perhaps matching TRBD2 (5 bases). The CDR3 runs 12 residues. V was trimmed by 5 bases and J by 2 bases, leaving 8 bases between them. CDR1 SGHTS and CDR2 YDEGEE come from the germline V gene. In DNA, the CDR3 is TGTGCCAGCAGTCCCGGGACCTACGAGCAGTACTTC. Its protein is CASSPGTYEQYF. Full variable domain (outside the CDR3, taken from reference TRBV5-8 and TRBJ2-7): EAGVTQSPTHLIKTRGQQATLRCSPISGHTSVYWYQQALGLGLQFLLWYDEGEERNRGNFPPRFSGRQFPNYSSELNVNALELEDSALYLCASSPGTYEQYFGPGTRLTVT.

This rearrangement joins TRBV9 to TRBJ1-1, with D hard to call. With 1 base removed from V and 1 base from J, the gap between germline ends came to 5 bases. CDR1 is SGDLS and CDR2 is YYNGEE in the germline V gene. CDR3 length: 13 residues. The CDR3 sequence is CASSVSRNTEAFF. The CDR3 nucleotides are TGTGCCAGCAGCGTAAGCAGGAACACTGAAGCTTTCTTT.

This chain connects TRBV4-1 to TRBJ2-5; D perhaps matches TRBD2 (6 bases). The V gene's germline CDR1 is MGHRA and CDR2 YSYEKL. This CDR3 has 18 amino acids. V lost 0 bases and J lost 4, with 21 bases in between. The CDR3 nucleotides are TGCGCCAGCAGCCAAGATACGGGGGTTCCCCTCGATCGAGAGACCCAGTACTTC. As protein: CASSQDTGVPLDRETQYF.

This clone was seen more than once but under ten times. The chain couples TRBV27 to TRBJ2-5; the match to TRBD1 covers 8 bases. Germline loops: CDR1 MNHEY, CDR2 SMNVEV (reference sequence). The CDR3 is made up of 15 amino acids. V was clipped by 1 base and J by 5 bases; unmatched bases: 6. The CDR3 reads CASSLYGQGVETQYF. CDR3 nucleotides: TGTGCCAGCAGTTTATACGGACAGGGTGTGGAGACCCAGTACTTC.

CDR3 sequence reads: CASSFSVRDPGQYF. CDR3 nucleotide sequence: TGTGCCAGCAGTTTTAGTGTCAGGGACCCTGGGCAGTACTTC. The V call is TRBV27, the J call TRBJ2-7; the D call may be TRBD1 or TRBD2 (5 bases each). The CDR3 is made up of 14 amino acids. CDR1 and CDR2 from the germline V gene are MNHEY and SMNVEV (reference sequence). V was clipped by 3 bases and J by 9 bases, with 18 bases between them.

V usage is TRBV4-1 and J usage is TRBJ1-5; D gene ambiguous. The germline V gene encodes CDR1 MGHRA and CDR2 YSYEKL. Between the trimmed V and J ends, which lost 4 bases and 0 bases, there was a span of 10 bases. The CDR3 contains 15 residues. The CDR3 is CASSLHANSNQPQHF. The CDR3 nucleotides read TGCGCCAGCAGCCTTCATGCAAATAGCAATCAGCCCCAGCATTTT.

This chain links TRBV21-1 with TRBJ1-5; the tabulated D call, TRBD1, remains unverified against the DNA. TRBV21-1 is noted as a pseudogene. The CDR3 is made up of 14 amino acids. The CDR3 spells CASSNRGHHQPQHF. Here the CDR3 DNA reads TGTGCCAGCAGCAACAGGGGGCACCATCAGCCCCAGCATTTT.

The gene calls are TRBV5-6 and TRBJ2-7; D is undetermined. Germline CDR1 SGHDT, CDR2 YYEEEE. Trimming took 1 base from V and 2 from J, leaving 13 bases between them. This CDR3 is built from 15 residues. The CDR3 DNA is TGTGCCAGCAGCTTGCGACCGGCGGTGGCCTACGAGCAGTACTTC. Encoded protein: CASSLRPAVAYEQYF.

This chain uses TRBV7-9 with TRBJ2-5, with 7 bases that match TRBD1. V trimming: 4 bases; J trimming: 0 bases; junction bases outside the gene matches: 8. The V gene's germline CDR1 is SEHNR and CDR2 FQNEAQ (reference sequence). The CDR3 length is 16 residues. The CDR3 nucleotides are TGTGCCAGCAGCTCCGCCACACAGGGGAACCAAGAGACCCAGTACTTC. Amino acid sequence: CASSSATQGNQETQYF.

The chain carries TRBV29-1 and TRBJ2-1; TRBD1 or TRBD2 may be the D gene (6 bases each). With 6 bases removed from V and 1 base from J, the gap between germline ends came to 16 bases. Germline CDR1 SQVTM, CDR2 ANQGSEA. CDR3 length: 15 residues. The CDR3 DNA reads as TGCAGCGTGGGGGGACATGAGGAATCCTACAATGAGCAGTTCTTC. The encoded protein is CSVGGHEESYNEQFF.

This clone was recorded only once. CDR3 residues: CASSRSGTGKDEQFF. DNA of the CDR3: TGTGCCAGCAGTAGATCCGGGACAGGGAAAGATGAGCAGTTCTTC. V gene TRBV6-5 combines with J gene TRBJ2-1, with 9 bases aligning to TRBD1. CDR3 length equals 15 residues. Germline CDR1 MNHEY, CDR2 SVGAGI. Trimming took 5 bases from V and 8 from J; bases not matched to a gene: 10.

V and J are TRBV4-1 and TRBJ1-5; 8 bases match TRBD1. Germline loops: CDR1 MGHRA, CDR2 YSYEKL. With 0 bases clipped from V and 0 bases from J, the junction kept 7 bases outside the gene matches. The CDR3 has 18 amino acids. CDR3 sequence: CASSQDLTTGASNQPQHF. The DNA of the CDR3 is TGCGCCAGCAGCCAAGATCTAACGACAGGGGCTAGCAATCAGCCCCAGCATTTT.